The T cell receptor (beta chain) under discussion was sequenced for a study of blood T cells in healthy people across ages. A second PCR, run for roughly 7 to 11 cycles, used a sample-barcoded 5' primer plus a J-beta primer mix. Using its own MiXCR run on the 5' RACE reads, TCRdb lists one record per CDR3 protein. Counted here are more than 750,000 distinct CDR3 sequences, about 28% occurring once; the ten biggest clones make up around 9.6%. This clonotype was detected only a few times. This CDR3 contains 14 residues. Per germline, CDR1 SGHTA and CDR2 FQGNSA. Between the trimmed V and J ends, which lost 2 bases and 4 bases, there was a span of 11 bases. This sample also belongs to another study, concerning T cells of mothers and their children.

Sequenced material: blood. The TCR originated in a woman in her 40s in good health. The chain has TRBV7-2 and TRBJ1-1, with D hard to call. CDR3 sequence reads: CASSLNWEGTEAFF. In DNA form, the CDR3 reads TGTGCCAGCAGCTTAAATTGGGAGGGCACTGAAGCTTTCTTT.